This T cell receptor beta chain was observed in a study of beta chain features in type 1 diabetes. Study-wide findings and caveats: Shorter TCRB CDR3s, moderately but significantly so, marked every one of the four CD4+ subsets in Type 1 diabetes patients.

This clone was observed a handful of times. Its antigen is unknown. Every isolated RNA sample was fully reverse transcribed, so sequencing captured expressed TCRB transcripts. TCRdb keeps only in-frame clones here, not all; method: immunoSEQ multiplex PCR. Altogether about 280,000 clones are present, roughly 15% being singletons, with the ten largest covering 0.015%. Cells sorted by CD45RO/CCR7/CD25/CD127/CD95/CD27 comprised CD4+ naive, central memory, regulatory and stem cell-like memory cells. Germline V lookup: CDR1 LGHNA, CDR2 YSLEER. V lost 4 bases and J lost 5; bases outside the gene matches: 6. The CDR3 is 16 residues long.

Sample: naive CD4+ T cells from blood. V and J are TRBV4-3 and TRBJ2-5; 14 bases align to TRBD2. The clonotype comes from a man younger than 35 with type 1 diabetes. In nucleotides, the CDR3 is TGCGCCAGCAGCCCCGGACTAGCGGGGGGTTGGGAGACCCAGTACTTC. Translation gives CASSPGLAGGWETQYF.